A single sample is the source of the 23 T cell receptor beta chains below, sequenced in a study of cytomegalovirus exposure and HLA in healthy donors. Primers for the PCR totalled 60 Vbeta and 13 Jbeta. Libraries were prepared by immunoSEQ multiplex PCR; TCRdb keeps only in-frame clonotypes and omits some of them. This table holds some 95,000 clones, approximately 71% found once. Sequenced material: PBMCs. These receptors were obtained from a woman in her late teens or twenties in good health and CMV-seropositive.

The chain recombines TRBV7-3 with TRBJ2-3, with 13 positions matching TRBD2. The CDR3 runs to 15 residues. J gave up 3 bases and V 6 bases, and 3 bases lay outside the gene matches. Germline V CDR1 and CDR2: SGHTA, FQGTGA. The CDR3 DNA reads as TGTGCCAGCAGTGTGACTAGCGGGGGGACAGATACGCAGTATTTT. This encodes CASSVTSGGTDTQYF.

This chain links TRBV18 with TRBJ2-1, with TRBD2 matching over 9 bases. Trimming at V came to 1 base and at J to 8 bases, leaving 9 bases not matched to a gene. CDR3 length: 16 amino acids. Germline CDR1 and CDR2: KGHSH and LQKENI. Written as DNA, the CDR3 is TGTGCCAGCTCACCACGAAGAGCGGGGGGCGGGGATGAGCAGTTCTTC. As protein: CASSPRRAGGGDEQFF. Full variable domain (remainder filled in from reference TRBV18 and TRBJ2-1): NAGVMQNPRHLVRRRGQEARLRCSPMKGHSHVYWYRQLPEEGLKFMVYLQKENIIDESGMPKERFSAEFPKEGPSILRIQQVVRGDSAAYFCASSPRRAGGGDEQFFGPGTRLTVL.

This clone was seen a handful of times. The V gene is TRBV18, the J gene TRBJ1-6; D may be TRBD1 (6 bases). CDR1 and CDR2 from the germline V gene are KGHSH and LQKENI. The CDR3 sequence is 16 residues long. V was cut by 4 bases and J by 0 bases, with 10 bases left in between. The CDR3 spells CASSRTGSSYNSPLHF. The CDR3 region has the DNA TGTGCCAGCTCACGAACAGGGAGCTCCTATAATTCACCCCTCCACTTT.

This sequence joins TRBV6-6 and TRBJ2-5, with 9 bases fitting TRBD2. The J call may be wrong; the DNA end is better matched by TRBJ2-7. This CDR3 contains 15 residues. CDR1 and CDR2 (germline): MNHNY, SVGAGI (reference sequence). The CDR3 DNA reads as TGTGCCAGCAGTTACAGTCTAGCGGGGTCCTACGAGCAGTACTTC. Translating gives CASSYSLAGSYEQYF.

The chain's CDR3 is CASSQDMGPISSQAFF. CDR3 nucleotide sequence: TGTGCCAGCAGCCAGGACATGGGGCCTATCAGTTCGCAAGCTTTCTTT. The rearrangement joins TRBV2 to TRBJ1-1; a weak D match, TRBD1 (5 bases). V dropped 6 bases and J dropped 9 bases, with 26 bases sitting between them. Germline values: CDR1 SNHLY, CDR2 FYNNEI. The CDR3 extends over 16 amino acids.

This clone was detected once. CDR3 sequence: CASSRTSGGLYEQYF. The DNA of the CDR3 is TGTGCCAGCTCCCGAACCTCCGGAGGACTGTACGAGCAGTACTTC. The V and J genes are TRBV18 and TRBJ2-7; D is possibly TRBD2 (5 bases). The CDR3 is 15 amino acids. The germline V gene encodes CDR1 KGHSH and CDR2 LQKENI. Deletions cut 6 bases from V and 4 bases from J, with 19 bases between. Variable domain in full (rest from reference TRBV18 and TRBJ2-7): NAGVMQNPRHLVRRRGQEARLRCSPMKGHSHVYWYRQLPEEGLKFMVYLQKENIIDESGMPKERFSAEFPKEGPSILRIQQVVRGDSAAYFCASSRTSGGLYEQYFGPGTRLTVT.

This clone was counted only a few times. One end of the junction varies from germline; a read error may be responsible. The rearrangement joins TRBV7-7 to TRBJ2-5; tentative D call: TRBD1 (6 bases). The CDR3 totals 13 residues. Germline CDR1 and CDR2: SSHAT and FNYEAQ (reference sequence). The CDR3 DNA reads TGTGCTAGCAGCGCGGACCAGGGGGAGACCCAGTACTTC. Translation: CASSADQGETQYF.

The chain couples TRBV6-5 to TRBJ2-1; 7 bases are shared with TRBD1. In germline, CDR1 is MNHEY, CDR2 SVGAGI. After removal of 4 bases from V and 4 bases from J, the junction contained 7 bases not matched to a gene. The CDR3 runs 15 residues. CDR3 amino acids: CASSSRGLGYNEQFF. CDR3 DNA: TGTGCCAGCAGTTCAAGGGGGCTCGGTTACAATGAGCAGTTCTTC.

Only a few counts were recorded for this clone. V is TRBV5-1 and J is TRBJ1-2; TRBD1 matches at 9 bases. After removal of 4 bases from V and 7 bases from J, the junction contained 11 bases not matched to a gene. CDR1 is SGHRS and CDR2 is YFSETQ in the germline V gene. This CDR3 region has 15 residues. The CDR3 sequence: CASSPETGGSGGYTF. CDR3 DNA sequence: TGCGCCAGCAGCCCGGAAACAGGGGGCTCGGGTGGCTACACCTTC.

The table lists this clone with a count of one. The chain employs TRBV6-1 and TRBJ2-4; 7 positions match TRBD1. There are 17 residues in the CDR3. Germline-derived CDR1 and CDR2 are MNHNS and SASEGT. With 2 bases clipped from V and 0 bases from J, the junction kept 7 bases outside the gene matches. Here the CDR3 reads CASSEYGSGGAKNIQYF. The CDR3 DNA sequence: TGTGCCAGCAGTGAATATGGTTCAGGGGGAGCCAAAAACATTCAGTACTTC.

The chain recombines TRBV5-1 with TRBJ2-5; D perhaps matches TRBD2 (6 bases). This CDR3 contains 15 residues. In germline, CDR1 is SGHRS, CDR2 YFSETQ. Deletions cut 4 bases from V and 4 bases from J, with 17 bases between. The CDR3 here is CASSAGTLRAETQYF. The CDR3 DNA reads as TGCGCCAGCAGCGCCGGGACTTTGAGGGCAGAGACCCAGTACTTC.

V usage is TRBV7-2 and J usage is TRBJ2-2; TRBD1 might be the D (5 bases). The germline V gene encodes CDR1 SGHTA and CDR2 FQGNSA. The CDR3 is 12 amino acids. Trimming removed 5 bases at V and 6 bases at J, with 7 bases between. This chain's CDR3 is CASSKGPGELFF. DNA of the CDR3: TGTGCCAGCAGCAAGGGGCCCGGGGAGCTGTTTTTT.

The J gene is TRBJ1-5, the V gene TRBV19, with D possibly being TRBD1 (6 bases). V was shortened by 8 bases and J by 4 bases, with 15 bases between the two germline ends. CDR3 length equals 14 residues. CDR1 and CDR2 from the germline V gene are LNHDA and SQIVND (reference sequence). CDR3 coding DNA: TGTGCCAGTGGGGAGACAGGATCGAATCAGCCCCAGCATTTT. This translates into CASGETGSNQPQHF.

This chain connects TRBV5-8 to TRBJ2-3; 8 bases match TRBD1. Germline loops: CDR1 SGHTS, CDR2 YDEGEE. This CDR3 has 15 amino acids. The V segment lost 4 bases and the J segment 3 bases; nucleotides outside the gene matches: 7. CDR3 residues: CASSIGQGRTDTQYF. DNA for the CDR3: TGTGCCAGCAGCATAGGACAGGGACGGACAGATACGCAGTATTTT.

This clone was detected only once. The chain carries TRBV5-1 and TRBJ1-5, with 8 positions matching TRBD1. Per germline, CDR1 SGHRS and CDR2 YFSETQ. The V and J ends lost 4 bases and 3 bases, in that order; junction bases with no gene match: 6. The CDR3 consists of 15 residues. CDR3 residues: CASSPTGGLNQPQHF. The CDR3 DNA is TGCGCCAGCAGCCCAACAGGGGGACTCAATCAGCCCCAGCATTTT.

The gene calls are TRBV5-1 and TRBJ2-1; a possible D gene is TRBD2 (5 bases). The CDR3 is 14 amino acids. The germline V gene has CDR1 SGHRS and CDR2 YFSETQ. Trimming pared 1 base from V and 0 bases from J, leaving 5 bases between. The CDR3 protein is CASSLRDSYNEQFF. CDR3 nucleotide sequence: TGCGCCAGCAGCTTGCGGGACTCCTACAATGAGCAGTTCTTC.

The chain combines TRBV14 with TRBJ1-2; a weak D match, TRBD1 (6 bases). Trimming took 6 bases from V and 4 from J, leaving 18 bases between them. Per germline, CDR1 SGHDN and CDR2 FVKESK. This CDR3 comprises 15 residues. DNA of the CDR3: TGTGCCAGCAGACCCCAGGGGCCTGCGGGCTATGGCTACACCTTC. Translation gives CASRPQGPAGYGYTF.

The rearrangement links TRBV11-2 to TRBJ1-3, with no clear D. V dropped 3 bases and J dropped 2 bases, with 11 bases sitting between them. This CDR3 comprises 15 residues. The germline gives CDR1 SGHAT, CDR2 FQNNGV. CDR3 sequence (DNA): TGTGCCAGCAGCTTGGTCGGGGTAGCTGGAAACACCATATATTTT. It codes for CASSLVGVAGNTIYF.

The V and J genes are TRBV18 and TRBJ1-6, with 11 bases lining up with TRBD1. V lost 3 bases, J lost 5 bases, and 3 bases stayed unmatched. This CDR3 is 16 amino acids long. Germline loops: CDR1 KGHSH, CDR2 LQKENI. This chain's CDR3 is CASSPDRGRNNSPLHF. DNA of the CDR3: TGTGCCAGCTCACCGGACAGGGGGCGAAATAATTCACCCCTCCACTTT.

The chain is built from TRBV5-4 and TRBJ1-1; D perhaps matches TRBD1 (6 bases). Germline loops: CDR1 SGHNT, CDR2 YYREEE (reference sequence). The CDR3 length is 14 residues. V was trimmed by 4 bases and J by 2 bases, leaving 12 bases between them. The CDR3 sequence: CASSPLRGNTEAFF. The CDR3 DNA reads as TGTGCCAGCAGCCCCCTCAGGGGTAACACTGAAGCTTTCTTT.

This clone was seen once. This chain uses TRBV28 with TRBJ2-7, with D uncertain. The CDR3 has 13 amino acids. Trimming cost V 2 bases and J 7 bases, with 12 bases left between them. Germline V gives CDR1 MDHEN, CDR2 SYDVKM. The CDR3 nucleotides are TGTGCCAGCAGTTTAATGGGCCCTTGGGAGCAGTACTTC. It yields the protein CASSLMGPWEQYF.

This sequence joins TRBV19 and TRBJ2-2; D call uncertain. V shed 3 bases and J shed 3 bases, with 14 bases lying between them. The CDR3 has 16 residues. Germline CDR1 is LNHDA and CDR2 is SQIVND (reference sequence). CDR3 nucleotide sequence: TGTGCCAGTAGTATTGTTGGTAGCACTCACACCGGGGAGCTGTTTTTT. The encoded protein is CASSIVGSTHTGELFF.

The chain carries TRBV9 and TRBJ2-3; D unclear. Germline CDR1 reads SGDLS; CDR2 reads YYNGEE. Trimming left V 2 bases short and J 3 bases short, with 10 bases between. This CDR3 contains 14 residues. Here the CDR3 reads CASSVSAETDTQYF. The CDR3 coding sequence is TGTGCCAGCAGCGTGAGCGCCGAGACAGATACGCAGTATTTT. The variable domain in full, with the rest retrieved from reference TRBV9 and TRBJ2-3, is DSGVTQTPKHLITATGQRVTLRCSPRSGDLSVYWYQQSLDQGLQFLIQYYNGEERAKGNILERFSAQQFPDLHSELNLSSLELGDSALYFCASSVSAETDTQYFGPGTRLTVL.